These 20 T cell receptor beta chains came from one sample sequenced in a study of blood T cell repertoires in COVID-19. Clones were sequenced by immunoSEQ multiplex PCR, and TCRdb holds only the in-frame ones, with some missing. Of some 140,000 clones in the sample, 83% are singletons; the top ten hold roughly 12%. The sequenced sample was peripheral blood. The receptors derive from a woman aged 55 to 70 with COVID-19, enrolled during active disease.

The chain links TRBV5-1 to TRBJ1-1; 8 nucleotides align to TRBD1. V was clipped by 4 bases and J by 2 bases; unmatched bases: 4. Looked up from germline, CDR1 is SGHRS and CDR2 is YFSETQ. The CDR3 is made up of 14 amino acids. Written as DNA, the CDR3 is TGCGCCAGCAGCCCAGGACAGGGTAACACTGAAGCTTTCTTT. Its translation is CASSPGQGNTEAFF. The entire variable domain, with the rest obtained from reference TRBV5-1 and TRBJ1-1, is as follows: KAGVTQTPRYLIKTRGQQVTLSCSPISGHRSVSWYQQTPGQGLQFLFEYFSETQRNKGNFPGRFSGRQFSNSRSEMNVSTLELGDSALYLCASSPGQGNTEAFFGQGTRLTVV.

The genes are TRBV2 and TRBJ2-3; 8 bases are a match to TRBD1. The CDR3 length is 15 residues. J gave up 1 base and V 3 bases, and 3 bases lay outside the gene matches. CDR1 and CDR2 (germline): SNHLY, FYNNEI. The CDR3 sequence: CASSDAGQGTDTQYF. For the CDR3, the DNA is TGTGCCAGCAGTGACGCGGGACAGGGCACAGATACGCAGTATTTT.

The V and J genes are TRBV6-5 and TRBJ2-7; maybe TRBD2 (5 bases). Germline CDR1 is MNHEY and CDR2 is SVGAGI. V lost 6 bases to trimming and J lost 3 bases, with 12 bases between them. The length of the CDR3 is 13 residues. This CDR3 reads CASSRTRDYEQYF. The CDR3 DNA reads TGTGCCAGCAGCAGGACGAGGGACTACGAGCAGTACTTC.

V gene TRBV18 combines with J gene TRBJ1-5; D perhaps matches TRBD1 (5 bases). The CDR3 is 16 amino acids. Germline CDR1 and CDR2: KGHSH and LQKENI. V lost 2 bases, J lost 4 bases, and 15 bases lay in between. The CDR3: CASSPGLGRTNQPQHF. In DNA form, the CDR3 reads TGTGCCAGCTCACCAGGGCTAGGCCGGACAAATCAGCCCCAGCATTTT. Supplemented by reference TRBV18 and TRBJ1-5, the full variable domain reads NAGVMQNPRHLVRRRGQEARLRCSPMKGHSHVYWYRQLPEEGLKFMVYLQKENIIDESGMPKERFSAEFPKEGPSILRIQQVVRGDSAAYFCASSPGLGRTNQPQHFGDGTRLSIL.

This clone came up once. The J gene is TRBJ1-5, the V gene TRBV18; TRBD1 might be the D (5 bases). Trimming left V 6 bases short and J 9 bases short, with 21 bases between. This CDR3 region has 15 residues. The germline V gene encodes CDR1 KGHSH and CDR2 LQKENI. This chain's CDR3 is CASSREGLGVGPQHF. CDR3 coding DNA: TGTGCCAGCTCTCGCGAGGGACTGGGGGTTGGGCCCCAGCATTTT.

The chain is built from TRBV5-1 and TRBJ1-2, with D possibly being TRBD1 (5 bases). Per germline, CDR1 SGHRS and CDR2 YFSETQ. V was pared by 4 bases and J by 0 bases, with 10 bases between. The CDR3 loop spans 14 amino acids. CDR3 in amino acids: CASSIQGPNYGYTF. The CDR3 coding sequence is TGCGCCAGCAGCATCCAGGGCCCTAACTATGGCTACACCTTC.

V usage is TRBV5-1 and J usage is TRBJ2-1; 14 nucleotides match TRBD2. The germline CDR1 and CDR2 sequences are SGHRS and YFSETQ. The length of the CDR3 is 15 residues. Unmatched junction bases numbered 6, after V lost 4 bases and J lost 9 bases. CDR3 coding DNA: TGCGCCAGCAGCCGGGGACTAGCGGGAGTCAGTGAGCAGTTCTTC. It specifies CASSRGLAGVSEQFF. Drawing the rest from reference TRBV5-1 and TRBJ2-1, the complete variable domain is KAGVTQTPRYLIKTRGQQVTLSCSPISGHRSVSWYQQTPGQGLQFLFEYFSETQRNKGNFPGRFSGRQFSNSRSEMNVSTLELGDSALYLCASSRGLAGVSEQFFGPGTRLTVL.

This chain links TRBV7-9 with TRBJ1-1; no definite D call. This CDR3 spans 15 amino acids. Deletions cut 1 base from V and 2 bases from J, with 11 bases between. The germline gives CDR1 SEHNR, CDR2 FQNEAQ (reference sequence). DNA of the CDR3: TGTGCCAGCAGCTTAGTCGGTGGGCTTAACACTGAAGCTTTCTTT. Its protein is CASSLVGGLNTEAFF.

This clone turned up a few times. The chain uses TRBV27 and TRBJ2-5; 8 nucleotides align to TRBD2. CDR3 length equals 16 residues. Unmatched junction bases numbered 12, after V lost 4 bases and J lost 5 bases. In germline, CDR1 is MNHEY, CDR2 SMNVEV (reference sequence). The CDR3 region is CASSSVRGAGDETQYF. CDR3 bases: TGTGCCAGCAGTTCGGTACGTGGAGCGGGAGATGAGACCCAGTACTTC.

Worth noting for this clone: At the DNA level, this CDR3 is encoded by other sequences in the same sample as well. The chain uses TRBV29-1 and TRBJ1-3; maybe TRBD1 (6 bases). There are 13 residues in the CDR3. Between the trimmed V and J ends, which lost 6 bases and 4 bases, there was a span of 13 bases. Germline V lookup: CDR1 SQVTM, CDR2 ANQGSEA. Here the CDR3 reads CSVRGEGGNTIYF. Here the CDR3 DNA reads TGCAGCGTCAGGGGTGAGGGGGGAAACACCATATATTTT.

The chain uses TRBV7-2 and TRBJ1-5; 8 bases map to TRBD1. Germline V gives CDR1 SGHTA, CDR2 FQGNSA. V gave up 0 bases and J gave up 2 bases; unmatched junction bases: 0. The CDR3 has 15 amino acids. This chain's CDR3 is CASSLAGQGNQPQHF. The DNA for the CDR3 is TGTGCCAGCAGCTTAGCGGGACAGGGCAATCAGCCCCAGCATTTT.

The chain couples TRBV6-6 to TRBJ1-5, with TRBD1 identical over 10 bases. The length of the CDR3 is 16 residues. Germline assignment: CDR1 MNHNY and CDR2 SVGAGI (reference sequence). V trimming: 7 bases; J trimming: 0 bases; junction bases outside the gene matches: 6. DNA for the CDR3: TGTGCCAGCATCGGGGACAGGGGCTATAGCAATCAGCCCCAGCATTTT. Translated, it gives CASIGDRGYSNQPQHF.

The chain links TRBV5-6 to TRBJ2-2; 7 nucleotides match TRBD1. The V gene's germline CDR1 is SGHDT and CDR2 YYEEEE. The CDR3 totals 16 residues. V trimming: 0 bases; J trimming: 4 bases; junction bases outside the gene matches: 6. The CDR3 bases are TGTGCCAGCAGCTTGGGGCCAGGGGGATTCACCGGGGAGCTGTTTTTT. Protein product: CASSLGPGGFTGELFF.

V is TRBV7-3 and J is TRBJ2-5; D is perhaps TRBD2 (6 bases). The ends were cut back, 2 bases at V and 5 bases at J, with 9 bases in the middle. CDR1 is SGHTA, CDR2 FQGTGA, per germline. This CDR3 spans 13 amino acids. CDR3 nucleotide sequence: TGTGCCAGCAGCTTAGCGGGATCGGAGACCCAGTACTTC. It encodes CASSLAGSETQYF.

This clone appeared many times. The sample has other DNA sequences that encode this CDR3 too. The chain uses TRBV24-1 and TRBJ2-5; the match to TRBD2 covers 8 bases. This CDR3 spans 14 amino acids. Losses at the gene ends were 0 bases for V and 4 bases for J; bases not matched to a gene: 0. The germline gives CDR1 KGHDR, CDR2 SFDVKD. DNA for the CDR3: TGTGCCACCAGTGATTTGCGGGGGGGAGAGACCCAGTACTTC. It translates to CATSDLRGGETQYF.

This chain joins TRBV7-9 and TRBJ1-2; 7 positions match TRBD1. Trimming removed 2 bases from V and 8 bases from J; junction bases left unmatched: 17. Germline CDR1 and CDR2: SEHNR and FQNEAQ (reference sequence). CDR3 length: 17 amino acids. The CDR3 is CASSLLATGLGSYGYTF. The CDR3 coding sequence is TGTGCCAGCAGCTTACTAGCGACAGGGCTCGGATCGTACGGCTACACCTTC.

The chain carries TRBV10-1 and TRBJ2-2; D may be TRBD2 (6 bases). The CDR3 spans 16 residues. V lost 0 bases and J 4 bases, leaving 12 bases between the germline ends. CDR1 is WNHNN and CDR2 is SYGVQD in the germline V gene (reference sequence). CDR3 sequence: CASSESLAVPTGELFF. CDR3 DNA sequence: TGCGCCAGCAGTGAGTCTTTAGCGGTCCCCACCGGGGAGCTGTTTTTT.

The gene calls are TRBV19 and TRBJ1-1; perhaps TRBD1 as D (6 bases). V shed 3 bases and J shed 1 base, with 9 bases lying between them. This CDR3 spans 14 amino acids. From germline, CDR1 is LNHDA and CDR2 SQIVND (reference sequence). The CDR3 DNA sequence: TGTGCCAGTAGTATCGGACAGAGGAACACTGAAGCTTTCTTT. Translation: CASSIGQRNTEAFF.

The CDR3 protein is CASSLREGKHYGYTF. CDR3 DNA: TGTGCCAGCAGTTTACGGGAGGGGAAACACTATGGCTACACCTTC. The rearrangement joins TRBV27 to TRBJ1-2; D might be TRBD1 (5 bases). Trimming shortened V by 2 bases and J by 3 bases, and 13 bases separated the two germline ends. The CDR3 is 15 residues long. Germline loops: CDR1 MNHEY, CDR2 SMNVEV (reference sequence).

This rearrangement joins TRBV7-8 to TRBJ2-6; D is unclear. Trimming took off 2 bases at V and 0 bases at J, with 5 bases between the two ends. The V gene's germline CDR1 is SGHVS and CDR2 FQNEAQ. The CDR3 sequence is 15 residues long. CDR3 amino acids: CASSLSSSGANVLTF. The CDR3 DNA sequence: TGTGCCAGCAGCTTAAGTAGCTCTGGGGCCAACGTCCTGACTTTC.